The next 18 T cell receptor beta chains were all read from a single sample in a study of T cell responses to AZD1222 COVID-19 vaccine. TCRdb's copy holds only in-frame clones and misses some; the assay was immunoSEQ multiplex PCR. The sample contains roughly 160,000 clones, about 90% of which appear only once. This specimen was peripheral blood, taken on day 0 of AZD1222 vaccination. The receptors here all came from an adult in good health.

The chain combines TRBV5-4 with TRBJ2-7, with D possibly matching TRBD2 (5 bases). Germline CDR1 is SGHNT and CDR2 is YYREEE (reference sequence). CDR3 size: 11 residues. Trimming removed 5 bases from V and 7 bases from J, with 10 bases in between. For the CDR3, the DNA is TGTGCCAGCAGGGGCTCGGGGGAGCAGTACTTC. Translation: CASRGSGEQYF.

This sequence joins TRBV3-1 (or the pseudogene TRBV3-2) and TRBJ1-4; tentative D call: TRBD1 (5 bases). The CDR3 spans 14 residues. Germline CDR1 reads LGHDT; CDR2 reads YNNKEL (reference sequence). The V end lost 2 bases, the J end lost 6 bases, and 10 bases lay between the germline ends. The chain's CDR3 is CASSQRGGDEKLFF. CDR3 sequence (DNA): TGTGCCAGCAGCCAAAGGGGTGGAGATGAAAAACTGTTTTTT.

This chain links TRBV29-1 with TRBJ2-7; TRBD2 agrees at 8 bases. The CDR3 runs 14 residues. J gave up 5 bases and V 3 bases, and 9 bases lay outside the gene matches. Germline CDR1 reads SQVTM; CDR2 reads ANQGSEA. This chain's CDR3 is CSVDLGLAGDEQYF. CDR3 DNA sequence: TGCAGCGTTGATCTCGGACTAGCAGGAGACGAGCAGTACTTC.

The chain has TRBV5-1 and TRBJ1-4; 9 bases fit TRBD1. Losses at the gene ends were 3 bases for V and 9 bases for J; bases not matched to a gene: 9. The CDR3 totals 15 residues. Germline-derived CDR1 and CDR2 are SGHRS and YFSETQ. CDR3 residues: CASSYTGQGGKKLFF. The CDR3 DNA sequence: TGCGCCAGCAGCTATACGGGACAGGGTGGGAAAAAACTGTTTTTT.

This sequence joins TRBV6-5 and TRBJ1-2; 9 bases line up with TRBD1. Germline-derived CDR1 and CDR2 are MNHEY and SVGAGI. The CDR3 length is 14 residues. After removal of 2 bases from V and 8 bases from J, the junction contained 6 bases not matched to a gene. The CDR3 loop reads CASSYLGTGNGYTF. The DNA of the CDR3 is TGTGCCAGCAGTTACCTTGGGACAGGGAACGGCTACACCTTC.

The V call is TRBV7-9, the J call TRBJ2-2, with unresolved D. This CDR3 is 12 amino acids long. Looked up from germline, CDR1 is SEHNR and CDR2 is FQNEAQ (reference sequence). Trimming removed 3 bases at V and 6 bases at J, with 5 bases between. CDR3 amino acids: CASSFGSGELFF. The CDR3 coding sequence is TGTGCCAGCAGCTTTGGGTCCGGGGAGCTGTTTTTT.

The count of this clone is one. The chain carries TRBV5-1 and TRBJ1-2, with D possibly being TRBD1 (5 bases). The germline gives CDR1 SGHRS, CDR2 YFSETQ. The CDR3 has 14 residues. Trimming pared 0 bases from V and 3 bases from J, leaving 9 bases between. The chain's CDR3 is CASSLVGLDYGYTF. CDR3 DNA sequence: TGCGCCAGCAGCTTGGTGGGACTTGACTATGGCTACACCTTC.

The chain couples TRBV5-4 to TRBJ2-3; 7 bases are shared with TRBD2. The CDR3 runs to 15 residues. After removal of 1 base from V and 4 bases from J, the junction contained 6 bases not matched to a gene. From germline, CDR1 is SGHNT and CDR2 YYREEE (reference sequence). The CDR3 DNA reads as TGTGCCAGCAGCTTGCCAGCGGGGCAGGCAGATACGCAGTATTTT. Translated: CASSLPAGQADTQYF.

The genes are TRBV6-5 and TRBJ1-2; D call uncertain. Between the trimmed V and J ends, which lost 8 bases and 4 bases, there was a span of 14 bases. Germline values: CDR1 MNHEY, CDR2 SVGAGI. This CDR3 spans 13 amino acids. CDR3 sequence (DNA): TGTGCCAGCCTCGGCCAGTCGGGCTATGGCTACACCTTC. Translated, it gives CASLGQSGYGYTF.

This chain links TRBV28 with TRBJ2-2; TRBD2 might be the D (5 bases). The CDR3 is made up of 15 amino acids. Trimming removed 2 bases from V and 0 bases from J, with 7 bases in between. Germline CDR1 MDHEN, CDR2 SYDVKM. The DNA for the CDR3 is TGTGCCAGCAGTTTAGAGGGTTCGAACACCGGGGAGCTGTTTTTT. Protein: CASSLEGSNTGELFF.

The V call is TRBV24-1, the J call TRBJ2-7; 9 nucleotides line up with TRBD1. Trimming cost V 6 bases and J 5 bases; bases outside gene matches: 10. CDR1 and CDR2 (germline): KGHDR, SFDVKD. The CDR3 runs to 15 residues. Here the CDR3 reads CATSSGTGSPHEQYF. The DNA for the CDR3 is TGTGCCACCAGTTCAGGGACAGGGTCCCCCCACGAGCAGTACTTC.

In its sample, this clone was seen once. The V and J genes are TRBV19 and TRBJ2-4, with D maybe TRBD1 (5 bases). V gave up 9 bases and J gave up 5 bases, with 11 bases separating them. CDR1 is LNHDA, CDR2 SQIVND, per germline (reference sequence). The CDR3 loop spans 12 amino acids. CDR3 amino acids: CASQGAQNIQYF. The CDR3 region has the DNA TGTGCCAGCCAGGGTGCCCAAAACATTCAGTACTTC. Full variable domain (missing parts from reference TRBV19 and TRBJ2-4): DGGITQSPKYLFRKEGQNVTLSCEQNLNHDAMYWYRQDPGQGLRLIYYSQIVNDFQKGDIAEGYSVSREKKESFPLTVTSAQKNPTAFYLCASQGAQNIQYFGAGTRLSVL.

The rearrangement joins TRBV28 to TRBJ1-2; D unresolved. The CDR3 spans 15 residues. Germline lookup yields CDR1 MDHEN and CDR2 SYDVKM. V was shortened by 8 bases and J by 0 bases, with 16 bases between the two germline ends. The CDR3 sequence is CASSDGPTTNYGYTF. CDR3 nucleotides: TGTGCCAGCTCCGACGGACCTACTACTAACTATGGCTACACCTTC.

The chain couples TRBV6-2 or TRBV6-3 to TRBJ1-1; no definite D call. The germline V gene has CDR1 MNHEY and CDR2 SVGEGT. This CDR3 has 11 amino acids. V was cut by 4 bases and J by 9 bases, with 9 bases left in between. The chain's CDR3 is CASSSAGQAFF. For the CDR3, the DNA is TGTGCCAGCAGTTCCGCGGGTCAAGCTTTCTTT.

This clone was found once. The chain employs TRBV11-2 and TRBJ2-2; D is tentatively TRBD1 or TRBD2 (6 bases each). Germline values: CDR1 SGHAT, CDR2 FQNNGV. Between the trimmed V and J ends, which lost 1 base and 7 bases, there was a span of 25 bases. CDR3 length: 19 amino acids. DNA of the CDR3: TGTGCCAGCAGCTTAGCCCCCTCTTGGGGGGCCCTTAGAGTCGGGGAGCTGTTTTTT. The encoded protein is CASSLAPSWGALRVGELFF.

This sequence joins TRBV3-1 (or the pseudogene TRBV3-2) and TRBJ2-7; tentatively, D is TRBD1 (6 bases). Germline V gene data show CDR1 as LGHDT and CDR2 as YNNKEL (reference sequence). The CDR3 length is 12 residues. Trimming removed 2 bases from V and 7 bases from J, with 9 bases in between. The CDR3, as DNA: TGTGCCAGCAGCCAACAGGGGTGGGAGCAGTACTTC. It encodes CASSQQGWEQYF.

The chain links TRBV6-5 to TRBJ1-6; no clear D. Trimming removed 8 bases at V and 8 bases at J, with 19 bases between. The CDR3 covers 15 residues. The germline V gene has CDR1 MNHEY and CDR2 SVGAGI. The CDR3 nucleotides are TGTGCCAGCGGGCGGAACCGGGGAGGAGATTCACCCCTCCACTTT. It codes for CASGRNRGGDSPLHF.

In its sample, this clone was seen a few times. This chain joins TRBV28 and TRBJ2-5; TRBD2 matches 10 bases. Germline CDR1 MDHEN, CDR2 SYDVKM. The CDR3 is made up of 17 amino acids. J gave up 5 bases and V 2 bases, and 11 bases lay outside the gene matches. The CDR3 nucleotides are TGTGCCAGCAGTTTAAGGGCTAGCGGGGGCCCGAGGGAGACCCAGTACTTC. This codes for CASSLRASGGPRETQYF.